This TCR beta chain was recovered during a study of T-cell memory formation after mild COVID-19. Findings of the study overall: CD4/CD8 balance held among clones contracting day 15 to 85, and later expanders leaned CD4+.

TCRdb called the 5' RACE reads again in MiXCR, with one record for every CDR3 protein. The sample has approximately 260,000 distinct CDR3 sequences; roughly 16% are singletons. This clonotype was observed a handful of times. Its specificity is not known. The clonotype comes from a man between 18 and 35 years old who had mild COVID-19 (a few samples of this study predate the infection). Cell type and time point are not known. Source material: PBMCs or a T cell subset sorted from them (not recorded which).

The CDR3 sequence is CASNKGTGGLGTQYF. As DNA, the CDR3 is TGTGCCAGCAACAAGGGGACAGGGGGATTGGGGACGCAGTATTTT. The gene calls are TRBV7-9 and TRBJ2-3; 11 nucleotides match TRBD1. CDR3 length equals 15 residues. Germline CDR1 SEHNR, CDR2 FQNEAQ (reference sequence). Trimming took 7 bases from V and 9 from J; bases not matched to a gene: 12.